This TCR beta chain was observed in a study of siplizumab effects on memory and regulatory T cells. Points from the study as a whole: Naive T cells looked more diverse than memory cells, and they looked like major contributors to the alloresponse.

Germline CDR1 reads SEHNR; CDR2 reads FQNEAQ (reference sequence). Trimming removed 3 bases from V and 4 bases from J, with 7 bases in between. The length of the CDR3 is 13 residues. Per sample, roughly 10^5 TCR templates underwent assay. Method: immunoSEQ multiplex PCR; TCRdb's copy keeps in-frame clones and lacks some. Among 70,000 to 95,000 clones listed, 80% to 90% were seen once. This clone was recorded once. Its antigen is unknown. The sequenced sample was CD4+ T cells sorted from blood. V and J are TRBV7-9 and TRBJ1-3; D not certain. This clonotype was sampled from a human donor in good health. CDR3 sequence (DNA): TGTGCCAGCAGCTTGTTTCAGGGAAACACCATATATTTT. Residues: CASSLFQGNTIYF.